The T cell receptor beta chain under discussion was sequenced for a study of blood T cell repertoires in COVID-19. Study-level background: Specimens from acute and convalescent COVID-19 originated in the United States, Italy and Spain. In each case, the material was cDNA or gDNA derived from T cells, B-cell-depleted T cells, or PBMCs.

Per the authors' pipeline: Counts of nucleated cells, estimated from reference gene primer amplification, were obtained. TCRdb keeps only in-frame clones here, not all; method: immunoSEQ multiplex PCR. Clone size and the V and J calls come from that table; the DNA yielded D and trimming. The repertoire has fewer than 350,000 clones, 65% to 90% of them found once; the top ten carry around 6.9%. This sequence originates from a human donor in a cohort sampled during active COVID-19. The sequenced material came from peripheral blood.

The DNA for the CDR3 is TGTGCCAGCGGACCGACAGGAGAGATCTATGGCTACACCTTC. It yields the protein CASGPTGEIYGYTF. The V call is TRBV27, the J call TRBJ1-2; TRBD1 is a possible D gene (6 bases). Trimming stripped 8 bases from V and 4 bases from J, with 17 bases between. The CDR3 covers 14 residues. Germline CDR1 and CDR2: MNHEY and SMNVEV (reference sequence).